This TCR beta chain was sequenced during a study of blood T cells in healthy people across ages. The use of a sample-barcoded 5' primer and a J-beta primer mix characterized a second PCR of roughly 6 to 11 cycles. TCRdb processed the 5' RACE reads anew with MiXCR; each CDR3 protein has one entry. Of roughly 1.7 million distinct CDR3 sequences listed, about 32% were seen once; the top ten hold 10% to 12%. The germline V gene encodes CDR1 SQVTM and CDR2 ANQGSEA. The CDR3 has 13 residues. The germline V and J ends were trimmed by 1 base and 8 bases, with 14 bases remaining between them. Sequenced sample: blood. The chain combines TRBV29-1 with TRBJ1-2, with a weak D call TRBD1 (6 bases). This sequence was found in a woman under 40 in good health. This chain's CDR3 is CSVEVGLQGGYTF. The CDR3 region has the DNA TGCAGCGTTGAAGTTGGTCTGCAGGGGGGCTACACCTTC.